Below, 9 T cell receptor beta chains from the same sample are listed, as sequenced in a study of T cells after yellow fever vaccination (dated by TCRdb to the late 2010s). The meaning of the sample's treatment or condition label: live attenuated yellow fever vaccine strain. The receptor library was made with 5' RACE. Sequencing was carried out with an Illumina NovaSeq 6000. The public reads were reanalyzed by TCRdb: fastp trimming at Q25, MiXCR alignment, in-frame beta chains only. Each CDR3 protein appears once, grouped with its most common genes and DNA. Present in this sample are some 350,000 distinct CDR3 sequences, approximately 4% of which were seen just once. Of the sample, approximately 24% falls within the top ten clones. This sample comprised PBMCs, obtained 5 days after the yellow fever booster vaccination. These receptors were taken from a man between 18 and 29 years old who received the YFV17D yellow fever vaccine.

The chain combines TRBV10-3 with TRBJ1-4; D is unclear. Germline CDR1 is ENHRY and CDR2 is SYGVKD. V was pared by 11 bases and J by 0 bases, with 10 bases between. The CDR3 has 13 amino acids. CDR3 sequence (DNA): TGTGCCTCGTCAGAGGCAACTAATGAAAAACTGTTTTTT. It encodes CASSEATNEKLFF.

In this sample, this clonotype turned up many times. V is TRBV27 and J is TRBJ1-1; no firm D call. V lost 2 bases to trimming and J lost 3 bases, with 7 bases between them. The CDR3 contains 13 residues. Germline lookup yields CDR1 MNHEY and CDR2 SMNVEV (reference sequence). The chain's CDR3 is CASSLKEDTEAFF. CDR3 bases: TGTGCCAGCAGTTTAAAAGAGGACACTGAAGCTTTCTTT.

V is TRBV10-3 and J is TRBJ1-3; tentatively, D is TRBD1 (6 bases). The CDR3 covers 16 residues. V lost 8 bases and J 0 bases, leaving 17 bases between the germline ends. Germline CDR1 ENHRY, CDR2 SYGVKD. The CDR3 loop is CAIRGGGTISGNTIYF. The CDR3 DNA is TGTGCCATCCGGGGGGGCGGAACAATCTCTGGAAACACCATATATTTT.

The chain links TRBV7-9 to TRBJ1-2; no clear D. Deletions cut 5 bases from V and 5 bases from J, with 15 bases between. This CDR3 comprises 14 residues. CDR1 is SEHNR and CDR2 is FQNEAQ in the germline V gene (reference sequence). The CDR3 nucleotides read TGTGCCAGCAGCCCCCCCGGCAGAGCTTATGGCTACACCTTC. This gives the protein CASSPPGRAYGYTF. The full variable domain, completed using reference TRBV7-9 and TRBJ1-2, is DTGVSQNPRHKITKRGQNVTFRCDPISEHNRLYWYRQTLGQGPEFLTYFQNEAQLEKSRLLSDRFSAERPKGSFSTLEIQRTEQGDSAMYLCASSPPGRAYGYTFGSGTRLTVV.

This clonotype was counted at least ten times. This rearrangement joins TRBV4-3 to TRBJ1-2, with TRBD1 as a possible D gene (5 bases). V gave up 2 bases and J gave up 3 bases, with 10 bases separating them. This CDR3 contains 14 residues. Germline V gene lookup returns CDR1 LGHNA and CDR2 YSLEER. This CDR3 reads CASSQSGGDYGYTF. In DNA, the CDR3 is TGCGCCAGCAGCCAAAGTGGAGGGGACTATGGCTACACCTTC.

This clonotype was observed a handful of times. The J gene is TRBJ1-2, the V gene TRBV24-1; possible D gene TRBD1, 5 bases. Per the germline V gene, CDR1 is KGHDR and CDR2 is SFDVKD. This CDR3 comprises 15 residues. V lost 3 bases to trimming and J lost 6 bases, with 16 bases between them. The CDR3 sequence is CATSDGVTAGNGYTF. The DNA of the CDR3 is TGTGCCACCAGTGATGGAGTTACGGCAGGGAATGGCTACACCTTC.

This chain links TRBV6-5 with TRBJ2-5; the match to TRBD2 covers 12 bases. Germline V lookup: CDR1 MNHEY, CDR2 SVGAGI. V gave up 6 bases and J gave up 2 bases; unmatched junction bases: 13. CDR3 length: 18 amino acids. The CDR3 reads CASSPPRLAGDPQETQYF. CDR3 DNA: TGTGCCAGCAGCCCACCCCGACTAGCGGGGGACCCTCAAGAGACCCAGTACTTC.

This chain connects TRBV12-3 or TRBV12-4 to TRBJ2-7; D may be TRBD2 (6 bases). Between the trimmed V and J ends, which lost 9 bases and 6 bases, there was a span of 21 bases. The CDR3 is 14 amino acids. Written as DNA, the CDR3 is TGTGCCAGTGGACGGGGGAGGTCAGGTCCCGAGCAGTACTTC. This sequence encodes CASGRGRSGPEQYF.

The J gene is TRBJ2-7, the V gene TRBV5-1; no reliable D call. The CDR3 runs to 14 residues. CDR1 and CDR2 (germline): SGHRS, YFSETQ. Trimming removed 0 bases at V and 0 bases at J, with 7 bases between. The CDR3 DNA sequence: TGCGCCAGCAGCTTGGCCCCTAGCTCCTACGAGCAGTACGTC. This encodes CASSLAPSSYEQYV.